This TCR beta chain originates from a study of OX40 agonist ivuxolimab in advanced cancers. With respect to the entire study: Ivuxolimab was an agonistic, fully human IgG2 monoclonal antibody directed against OX40 (CD134), a costimulatory receptor. Intravenous ivuxolimab was administered to patients every 2 weeks at six dose levels: 0.01, 0.1, 0.3, 1.5, 3 and 10 mg/kg. Among the approximately 54 dose-escalation patients, about 19 had hepatocellular carcinoma, roughly 15 melanoma, 9 renal cell carcinoma and 9 head and neck cancer. The dose-escalation cohort was roughly 80% male with a mean age of approximately 60 years, ranging from roughly 23 to 85. Patients were allowed to have had prior anti-PD-1, anti-PD-L1 or anti-CTLA-4 therapy, and approximately 43% of the dose-escalation patients had previously received checkpoint inhibitors. Three dose-escalation patients achieved partial responses, one with hepatocellular carcinoma and two with cutaneous melanoma. The purpose of peripheral TCRbeta sequencing was to test whether ivuxolimab changed TCR sequence diversity and led to clonal T-cell expansion. The monotherapy dose-escalation portion (N of about 49 patients) of the phase I ivuxolimab trial is reported in the paper. Overall study outcomes, separate from this receptor: The antigen specificity of the peripheral T cells that underwent clonal expansion was not determined. After ivuxolimab, expanded clones were on average more numerous among CD8+ T cells than among CD4+ T cells. Clonal expansion of both CD4+ and CD8+ blood T cells was observed from baseline to week 6 at doses 0.1 to 3.0 mg/kg. In the 0.1-3.0 mg/kg groups, partial responders had among the lowest normalized peripheral clonal expansion, particularly in CD8+ T cells. Low levels of normalized T-cell clonal expansion were also seen in some patients who did not respond.

V and J lose 5 bases and 3 bases, and a span of 16 bases separates them. Sequences MDHEN (CDR1) and SYDVKM (CDR2) are obtained from the germline V gene. The CDR3 goes from the cysteine to the phenylalanine over 16 residues. Of all the DNA, just the CDR3 is kept, 48 bases in frame from base 1. In regard to this clone: There is no known antigen for this receptor. No base quality values were provided; no much bigger clone lies one nucleotide off.

The trial excluded patients who had a history of autoimmune disease or were on systemic immunosuppression. Peripheral blood for TCR sequencing was drawn from every dose cohort at baseline, at cycle 4 day 1 and at cycle 7 day 1. Samples were obtained from an open-label, multicenter, first-in-human phase I dose-escalation trial of ivuxolimab. Adults with locally advanced or metastatic head and neck squamous cell, hepatocellular, melanoma or renal cell carcinoma were enrolled in the trial. Before TCR sequencing, CD4+ T cells and CD8+ T cells were sorted from peripheral blood as separate populations. Genomic DNA was extracted from sorted cells for sequencing of the TCRbeta CDR3 region. The immunoSEQ Assay was used for sequencing of TCRbeta CDR3 regions. TCRdb took over this immuneACCESS table, retaining in-frame rearrangements with V and J assigned. Such tables are incomplete; in checked studies, under half of the missing clones stem from an unresolved V gene, and the remainder is unexplained. The sample records about 67,000 clones, 91% of which are singletons. The ten largest make up about 0.31% of the sample.

The sequences come from CD4+ or CD8+ T cells sorted from blood, collected in a trial of the OX40 agonist ivuxolimab. The chain was built from TRBV28 and TRBJ2-2; the best D guess is TRBD2, with 6 bases matching. The receptor was isolated from an adult with an advanced solid tumor such as melanoma, head and neck, liver or kidney cancer. CDR3 protein: CASSPLALIDTGELFF. The DNA is TGTGCCAGCAGTCCCCTAGCGCTTATTGACACCGGGGAGCTGTTTTTT.